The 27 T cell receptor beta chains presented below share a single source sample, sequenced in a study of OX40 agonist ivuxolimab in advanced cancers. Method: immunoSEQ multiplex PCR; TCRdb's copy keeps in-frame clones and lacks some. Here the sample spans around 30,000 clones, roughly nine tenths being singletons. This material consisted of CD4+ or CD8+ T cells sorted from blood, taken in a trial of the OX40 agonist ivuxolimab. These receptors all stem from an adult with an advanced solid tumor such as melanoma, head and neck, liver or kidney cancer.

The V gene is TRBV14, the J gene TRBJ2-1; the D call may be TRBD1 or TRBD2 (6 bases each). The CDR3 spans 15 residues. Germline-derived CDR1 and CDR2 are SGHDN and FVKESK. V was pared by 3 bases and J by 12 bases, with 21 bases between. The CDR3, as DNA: TGTGCCAGCAGCCAGGACAGACTAGAAAATGACGGGCAGTTCTTC. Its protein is CASSQDRLENDGQFF.

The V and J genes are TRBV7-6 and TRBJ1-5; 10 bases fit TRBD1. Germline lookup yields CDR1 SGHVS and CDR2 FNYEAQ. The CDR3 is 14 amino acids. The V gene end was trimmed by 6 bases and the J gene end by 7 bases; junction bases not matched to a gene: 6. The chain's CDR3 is CASSTGQGKQPQHF. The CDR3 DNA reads TGTGCCAGCAGTACGGGACAGGGGAAACAGCCCCAGCATTTT.

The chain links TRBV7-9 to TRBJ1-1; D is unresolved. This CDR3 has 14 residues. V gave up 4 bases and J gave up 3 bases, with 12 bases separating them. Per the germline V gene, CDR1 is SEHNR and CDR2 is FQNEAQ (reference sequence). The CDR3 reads CASSSAGVDTEAFF. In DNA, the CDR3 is TGTGCCAGCAGCTCAGCTGGGGTTGACACTGAAGCTTTCTTT.

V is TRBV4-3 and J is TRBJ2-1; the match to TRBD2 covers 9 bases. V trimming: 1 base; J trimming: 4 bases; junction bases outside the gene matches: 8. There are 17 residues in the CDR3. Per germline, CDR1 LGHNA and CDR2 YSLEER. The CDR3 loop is CASSQGLELAGYNEQFF. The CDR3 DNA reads TGCGCCAGCAGCCAAGGTCTCGAGCTAGCGGGATACAATGAGCAGTTCTTC.

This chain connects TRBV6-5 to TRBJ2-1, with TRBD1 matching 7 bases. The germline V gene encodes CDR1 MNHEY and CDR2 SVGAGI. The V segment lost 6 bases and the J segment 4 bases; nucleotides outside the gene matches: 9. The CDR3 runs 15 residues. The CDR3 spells CASSPGQTIYNEQFF. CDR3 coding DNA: TGTGCCAGCAGCCCGGGACAGACTATTTACAATGAGCAGTTCTTC.

CDR3 amino acids: CASSAMGRLPDEQYF. CDR3 nucleotide sequence: TGTGCCAGCAGTGCAATGGGACGCCTCCCCGACGAGCAGTACTTC. The chain combines TRBV28 with TRBJ2-7, with D perhaps matching TRBD1 or TRBD2 (5 bases each). CDR1 and CDR2 (germline): MDHEN, SYDVKM. The CDR3 sequence is 15 residues long. Trimming took off 5 bases at V and 5 bases at J, with 19 bases between the two ends.

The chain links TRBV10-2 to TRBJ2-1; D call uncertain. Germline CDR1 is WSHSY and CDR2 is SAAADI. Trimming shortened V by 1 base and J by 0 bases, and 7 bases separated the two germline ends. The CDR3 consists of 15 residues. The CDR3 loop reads CASSEFRSSYNEQFF. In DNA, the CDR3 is TGCGCCAGCAGTGAGTTCAGGAGCTCCTACAATGAGCAGTTCTTC.

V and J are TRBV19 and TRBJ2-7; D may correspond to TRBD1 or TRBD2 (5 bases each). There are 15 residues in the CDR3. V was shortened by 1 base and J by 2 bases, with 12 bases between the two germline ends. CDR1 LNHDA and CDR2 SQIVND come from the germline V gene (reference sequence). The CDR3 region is CASSIGQGPTYEQYF. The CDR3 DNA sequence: TGTGCCAGTAGTATAGGTCAGGGACCAACCTACGAGCAGTACTTC.

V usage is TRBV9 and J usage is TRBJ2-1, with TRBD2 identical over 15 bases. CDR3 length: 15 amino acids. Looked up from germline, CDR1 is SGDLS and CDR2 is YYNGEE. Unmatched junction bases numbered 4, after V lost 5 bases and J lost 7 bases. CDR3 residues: CASRAGTSGRNEQFF. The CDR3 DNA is TGTGCCAGCAGGGCCGGGACTAGCGGGAGGAATGAGCAGTTCTTC.

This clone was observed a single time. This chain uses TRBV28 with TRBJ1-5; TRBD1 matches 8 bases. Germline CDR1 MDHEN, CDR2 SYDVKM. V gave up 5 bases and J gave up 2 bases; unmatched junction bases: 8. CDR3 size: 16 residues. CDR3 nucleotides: TGTGCCAGCAGTCTACGGACAGGGAGAGGCAATCAGCCCCAGCATTTT. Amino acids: CASSLRTGRGNQPQHF.

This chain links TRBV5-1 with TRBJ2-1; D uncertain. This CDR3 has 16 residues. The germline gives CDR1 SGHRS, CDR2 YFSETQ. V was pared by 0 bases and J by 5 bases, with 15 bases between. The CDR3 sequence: CASSLVGPTTHNEQFF. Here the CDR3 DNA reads TGCGCCAGCAGCTTGGTAGGGCCCACTACCCACAATGAGCAGTTCTTC. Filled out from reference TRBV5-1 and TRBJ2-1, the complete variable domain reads KAGVTQTPRYLIKTRGQQVTLSCSPISGHRSVSWYQQTPGQGLQFLFEYFSETQRNKGNFPGRFSGRQFSNSRSEMNVSTLELGDSALYLCASSLVGPTTHNEQFFGPGTRLTVL.

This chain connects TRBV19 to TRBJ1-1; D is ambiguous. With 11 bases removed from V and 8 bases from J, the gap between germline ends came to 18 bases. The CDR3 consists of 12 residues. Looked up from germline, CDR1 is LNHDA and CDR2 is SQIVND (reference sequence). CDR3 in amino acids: CALRTSSREAFF. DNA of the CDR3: TGTGCCCTAAGGACGTCCAGCCGCGAAGCTTTCTTT.

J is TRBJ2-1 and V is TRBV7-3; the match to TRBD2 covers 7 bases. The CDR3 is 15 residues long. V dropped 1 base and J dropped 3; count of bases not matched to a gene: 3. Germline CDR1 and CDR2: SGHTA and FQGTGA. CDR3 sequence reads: CASSLIGGGYNEQFF. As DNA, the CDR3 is TGTGCCAGCAGCTTAATAGGCGGGGGCTACAATGAGCAGTTCTTC. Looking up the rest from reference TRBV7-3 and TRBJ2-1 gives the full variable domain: GAGVSQTPSNKVTEKGKYVELRCDPISGHTALYWYRQSLGQGPEFLIYFQGTGAADDSGLPNDRFFAVRPEGSVSTLKIQRTERGDSAVYLCASSLIGGGYNEQFFGPGTRLTVL.

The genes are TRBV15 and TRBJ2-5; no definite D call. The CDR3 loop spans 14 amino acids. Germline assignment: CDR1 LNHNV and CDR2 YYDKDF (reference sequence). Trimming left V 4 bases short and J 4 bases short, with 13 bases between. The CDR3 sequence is CATSISGSGETQYF. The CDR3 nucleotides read TGTGCCACCAGCATATCCGGGTCTGGAGAGACCCAGTACTTC.

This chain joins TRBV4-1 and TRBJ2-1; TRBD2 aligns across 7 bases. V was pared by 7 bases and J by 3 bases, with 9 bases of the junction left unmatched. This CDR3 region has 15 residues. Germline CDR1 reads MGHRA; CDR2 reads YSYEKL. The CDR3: CASTLAAGIYNEQFF. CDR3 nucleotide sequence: TGCGCCAGCACCCTCGCAGCGGGGATCTACAATGAGCAGTTCTTC.

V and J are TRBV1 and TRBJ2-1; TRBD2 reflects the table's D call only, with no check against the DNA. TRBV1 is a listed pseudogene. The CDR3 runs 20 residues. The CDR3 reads CTSSQASMVPAGGPHNEQFF. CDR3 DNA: TGCACCAGCAGCCAAGCTTCGATGGTGCCAGCGGGAGGGCCTCACAATGAGCAGTTCTTC.

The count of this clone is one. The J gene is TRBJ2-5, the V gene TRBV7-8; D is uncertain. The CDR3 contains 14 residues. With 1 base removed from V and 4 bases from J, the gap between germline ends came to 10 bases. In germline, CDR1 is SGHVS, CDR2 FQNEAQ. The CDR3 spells CASSLVPTIETQYF. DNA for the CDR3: TGTGCCAGCAGCTTAGTTCCGACAATAGAGACCCAGTACTTC.

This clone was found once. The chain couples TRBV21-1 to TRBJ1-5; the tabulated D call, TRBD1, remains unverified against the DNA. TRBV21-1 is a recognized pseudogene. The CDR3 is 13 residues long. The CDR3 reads CASSCRSNQPQHF. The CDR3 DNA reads TGTGCCAGCAGCTGCAGAAGCAATCAGCCCCAGCATTTT.

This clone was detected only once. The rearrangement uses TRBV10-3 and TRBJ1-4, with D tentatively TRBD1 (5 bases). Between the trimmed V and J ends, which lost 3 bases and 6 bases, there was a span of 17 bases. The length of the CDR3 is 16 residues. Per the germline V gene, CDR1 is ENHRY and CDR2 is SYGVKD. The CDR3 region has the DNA TGTGCCATCAGTGACGGGGGATCGCGCGGCGATGAAAAACTGTTTTTT. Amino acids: CAISDGGSRGDEKLFF.

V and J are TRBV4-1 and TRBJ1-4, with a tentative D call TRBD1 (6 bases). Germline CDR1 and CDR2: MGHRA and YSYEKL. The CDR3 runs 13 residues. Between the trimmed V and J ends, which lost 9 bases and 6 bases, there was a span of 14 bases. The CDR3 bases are TGCGCCAGTACACAGGGAATGGATGAAAAACTGTTTTTT. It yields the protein CASTQGMDEKLFF.

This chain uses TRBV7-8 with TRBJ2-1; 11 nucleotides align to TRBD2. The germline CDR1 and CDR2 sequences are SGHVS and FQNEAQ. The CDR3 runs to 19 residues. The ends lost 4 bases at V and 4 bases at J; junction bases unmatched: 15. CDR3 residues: CASSYGLAGGHGKYNEQFF. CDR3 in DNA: TGTGCCAGCAGCTATGGGCTAGCGGGAGGCCATGGGAAGTACAATGAGCAGTTCTTC.

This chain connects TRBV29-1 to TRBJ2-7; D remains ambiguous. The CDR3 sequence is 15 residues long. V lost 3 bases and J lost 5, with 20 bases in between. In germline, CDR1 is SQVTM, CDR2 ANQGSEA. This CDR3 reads CSVDGVAGLHHEQYF. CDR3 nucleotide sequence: TGCAGCGTTGATGGAGTGGCTGGGCTCCATCACGAGCAGTACTTC.

CDR3 loop: CASSPGAEKYQPQHF. DNA of the CDR3: TGTGCCAGCTCACCAGGCGCAGAAAAGTATCAGCCCCAGCATTTT. The chain combines TRBV18 with TRBJ1-5, with no clear D. V was shortened by 2 bases and J by 5 bases, with 13 bases between the two germline ends. The CDR3 length is 15 residues. Looked up from germline, CDR1 is KGHSH and CDR2 is LQKENI.

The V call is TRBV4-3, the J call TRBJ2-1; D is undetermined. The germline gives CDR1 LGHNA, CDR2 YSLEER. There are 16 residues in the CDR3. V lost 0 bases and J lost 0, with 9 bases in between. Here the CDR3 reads CASSQDVRSSYNEQFF. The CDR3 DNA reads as TGCGCCAGCAGCCAAGATGTTCGGAGCTCCTACAATGAGCAGTTCTTC.

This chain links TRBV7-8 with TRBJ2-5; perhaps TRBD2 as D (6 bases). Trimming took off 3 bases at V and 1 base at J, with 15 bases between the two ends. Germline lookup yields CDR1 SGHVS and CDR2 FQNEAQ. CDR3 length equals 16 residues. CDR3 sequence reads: CASSFPPLGGQETQYF. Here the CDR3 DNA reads TGTGCCAGCAGCTTTCCCCCGCTGGGGGGCCAAGAGACCCAGTACTTC.

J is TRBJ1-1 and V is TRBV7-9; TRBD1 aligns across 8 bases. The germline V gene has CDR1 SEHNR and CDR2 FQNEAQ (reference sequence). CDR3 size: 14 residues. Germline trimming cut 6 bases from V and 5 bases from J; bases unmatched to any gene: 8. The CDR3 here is CASSPRQGWTEAFF. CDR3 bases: TGTGCCAGCAGTCCGAGACAGGGGTGGACTGAAGCTTTCTTT.

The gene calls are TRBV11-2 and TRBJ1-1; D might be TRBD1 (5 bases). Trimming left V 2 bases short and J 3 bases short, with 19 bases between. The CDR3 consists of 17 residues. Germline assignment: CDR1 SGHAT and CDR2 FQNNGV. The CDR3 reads CASSLPGSPPVDTEAFF. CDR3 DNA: TGTGCCAGCAGCTTACCAGGGAGCCCGCCAGTTGACACTGAAGCTTTCTTT.